This T cell receptor beta chain was obtained from a study of shared clonotypes between healthy human individuals. Overall study: Per donor, three plates held CD4 naive cells, three held CD4 memory, two held CD8 naive and one held CD8 memory. The study's findings and limits: Some clonotypes were shared by all four sorted-subset donors, while others were not shared. The non-shared ones had lower generation probabilities than the shared ones. Relative to memory subsets, naive subsets generally showed larger estimated richness.

Sorted-subset replicate PCR reactions were performed with around 200 ng DNA, corresponding to 25,000 to 35,000 T cell genomes. Here immunoSEQ multiplex PCR was the method, and the copy in TCRdb shows in-frame clones only, minus some. The data hold 1.5 million to 1.9 million clones, with under 99% observed a single time. CDR1 and CDR2 from the germline V gene are SGHVS and FQNEAQ. This CDR3 is 15 amino acids long. V was clipped by 5 bases and J by 1 base; unmatched bases: 7. Of note for this clone: Its target is unknown.

The chain joins TRBV7-8 to TRBJ1-1; 7 bases align to TRBD1. The sequence was obtained from a young man in good health. Specimen: naive CD4+ T cells sorted from blood. Subset described: CD45RA+ positively selected. CDR3 in DNA: TGTGCCAGCAGCCCAAGACAGGGACGGAACACTGAAGCTTTCTTT. It translates to CASSPRQGRNTEAFF.